The TCR beta chain under discussion was sequenced for a study of cytomegalovirus exposure and HLA in healthy donors. Study-wide findings and caveats: In a later analysis, several top co-occurrence clusters appeared linked to parvovirus B19, influenza, CMV and Epstein-Barr virus. Reportedly, TCR beta sequences accurately predicted HLA-A and HLA-B alleles in most subjects. An assumption of roughly uniform sequencing depth across donors underlay the presence/absence analyses.

Notes on this clone: Its antigen is still unknown.

In the PCR, 60 Vbeta and 13 Jbeta primers were used. The protocol was immunoSEQ multiplex PCR, while the TCRdb copy is restricted to in-frame clones and leaves out a portion. This sample has 150,000 to 170,000 clones, with roughly three quarters found just once. The CDR3 runs 15 residues. With 4 bases removed from V and 2 bases from J, the gap between germline ends came to 11 bases. In germline, CDR1 is SGHTA, CDR2 FQGTGA. What was sequenced was PBMCs. This chain uses TRBV7-3 with TRBJ2-2; possible D gene TRBD2, 6 bases. The receptor was derived from a man aged 25 to 40 in good health and CMV-seropositive. CDR3 sequence: CASSSLADNTGELFF. The CDR3, as DNA: TGTGCCAGCAGCTCACTAGCAGACAACACCGGGGAGCTGTTTTTT.